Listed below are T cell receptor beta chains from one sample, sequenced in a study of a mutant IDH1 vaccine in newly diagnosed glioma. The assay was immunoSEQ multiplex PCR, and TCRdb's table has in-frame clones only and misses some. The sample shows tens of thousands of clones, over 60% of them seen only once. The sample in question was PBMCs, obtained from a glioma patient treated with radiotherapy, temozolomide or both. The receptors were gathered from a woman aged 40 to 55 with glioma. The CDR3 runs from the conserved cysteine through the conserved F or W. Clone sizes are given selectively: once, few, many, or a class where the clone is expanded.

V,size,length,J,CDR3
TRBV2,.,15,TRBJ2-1,CASRRAIGVYNEQFF
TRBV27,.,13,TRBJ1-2,CASSLDRYYGYTF
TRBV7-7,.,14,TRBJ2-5,CASSKQGYQETQYF
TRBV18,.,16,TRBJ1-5,CASSPGRGGWFQPQHF
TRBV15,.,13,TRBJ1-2,CATSSGMRYGYTF
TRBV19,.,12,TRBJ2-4,CASSEGANIQYF
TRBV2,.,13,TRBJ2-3,CASTGQKRDTQYF
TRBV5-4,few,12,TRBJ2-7,CASSLDHYEQYF
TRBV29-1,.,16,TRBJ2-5,CSVALAGALYQETQYF
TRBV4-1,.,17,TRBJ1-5,CASSQSETGGLNQPQHF
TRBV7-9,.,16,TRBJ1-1,CASSMGTGGMNTEAFF
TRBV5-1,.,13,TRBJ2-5,CASSGQPQETQYF
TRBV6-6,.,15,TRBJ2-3,CASSLAGSLSDTQYF
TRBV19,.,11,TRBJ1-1,CASSLRAQAFF
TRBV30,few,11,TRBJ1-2,CAWSQGAGYTF
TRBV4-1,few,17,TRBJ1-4,CASSQDRGRASNEKLFF
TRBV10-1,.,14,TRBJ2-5,CASSSGGPEETQYF
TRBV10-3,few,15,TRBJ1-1,CAISDRLRGHTEAFF
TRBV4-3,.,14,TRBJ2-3,CASSQATGPDTQYF
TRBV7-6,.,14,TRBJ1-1,CASSLGQGETEAFF
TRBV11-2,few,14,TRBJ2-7,CASSLASISYEQYF
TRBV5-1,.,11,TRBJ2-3,CASSLEDTQYF
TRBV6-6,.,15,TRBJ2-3,CASSSRGLSTDTQYF
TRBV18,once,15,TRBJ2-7,CASSPRGAPSHEQYF
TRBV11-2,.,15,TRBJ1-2,CASSKAFPGAYGYTF
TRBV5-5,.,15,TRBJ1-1,CASSLGRQMNTEAFF
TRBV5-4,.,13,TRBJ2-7,CASSLGSGYEQYF
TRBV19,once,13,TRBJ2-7,CASSRGGVNEQYF
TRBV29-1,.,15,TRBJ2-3,CSVEAVDRSTDTQYF
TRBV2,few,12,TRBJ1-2,CASSEGVYGYTF
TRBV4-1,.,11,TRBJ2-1,CASSLGGQQFF
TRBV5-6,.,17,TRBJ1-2,CASSPGAGGGMSYGYTF
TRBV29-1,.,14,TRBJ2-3,CSVEDRGGTDTQYF
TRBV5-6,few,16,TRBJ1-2,CASSPDNGRVTYGYTF
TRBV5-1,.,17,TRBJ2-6,CASSLRGQQSGANVLTF
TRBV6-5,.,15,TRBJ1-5,CASSSHSASSQPQHF